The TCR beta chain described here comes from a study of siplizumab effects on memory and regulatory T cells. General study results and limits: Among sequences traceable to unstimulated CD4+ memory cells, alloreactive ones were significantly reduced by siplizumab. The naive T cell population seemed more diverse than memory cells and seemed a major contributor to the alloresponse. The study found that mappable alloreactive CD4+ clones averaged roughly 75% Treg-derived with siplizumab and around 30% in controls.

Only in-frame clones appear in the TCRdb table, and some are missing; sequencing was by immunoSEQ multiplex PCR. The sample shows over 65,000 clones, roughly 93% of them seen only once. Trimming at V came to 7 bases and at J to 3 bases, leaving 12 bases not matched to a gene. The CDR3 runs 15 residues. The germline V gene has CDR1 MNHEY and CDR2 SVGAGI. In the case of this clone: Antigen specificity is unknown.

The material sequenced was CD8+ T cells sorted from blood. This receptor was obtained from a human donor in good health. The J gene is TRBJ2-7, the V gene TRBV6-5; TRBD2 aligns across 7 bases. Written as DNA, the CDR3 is TGTGCCAGCAAAGATTCGACTAGCCGGTACTACGAGCAGTACTTC. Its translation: CASKDSTSRYYEQYF.